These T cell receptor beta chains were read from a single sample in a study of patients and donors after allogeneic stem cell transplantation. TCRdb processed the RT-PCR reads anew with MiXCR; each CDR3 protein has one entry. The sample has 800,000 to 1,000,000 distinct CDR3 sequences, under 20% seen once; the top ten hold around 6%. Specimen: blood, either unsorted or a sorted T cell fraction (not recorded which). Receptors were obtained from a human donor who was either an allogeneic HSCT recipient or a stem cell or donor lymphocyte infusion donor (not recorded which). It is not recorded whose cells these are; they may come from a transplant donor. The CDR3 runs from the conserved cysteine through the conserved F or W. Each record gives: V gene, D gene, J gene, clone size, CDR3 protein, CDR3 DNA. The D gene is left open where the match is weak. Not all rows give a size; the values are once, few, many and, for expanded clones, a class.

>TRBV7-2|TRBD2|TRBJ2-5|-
CASSWPGTSGSKTQYF
TGTGCCAGCAGCTGGCCCGGGACTAGCGGGAGTAAGACCCAGTACTTC
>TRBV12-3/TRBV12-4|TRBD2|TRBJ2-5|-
CASSSSGSIPGTQYF
TGTGCCAGCAGTTCTAGCGGGAGTATACCGGGGACCCAGTACTTC
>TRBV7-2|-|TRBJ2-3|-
CASSSSYDGTDTQYF
TGTGCCAGCAGCTCGTCGTATGATGGGACAGATACGCAGTATTTT
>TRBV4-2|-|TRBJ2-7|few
CASSPPSDINEQYF
TGTGCCAGCAGCCCTCCCTCCGACATTAACGAGCAGTACTTC
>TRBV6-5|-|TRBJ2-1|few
CASSYEGGTDNYNEQFF
TGTGCCAGCAGTTACGAGGGCGGGACTGATAACTACAATGAGCAGTTCTTC
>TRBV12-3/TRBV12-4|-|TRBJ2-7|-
CASSLALPGAGSYEQYF
TGTGCCAGCAGTTTAGCGCTCCCAGGGGCGGGCTCCTACGAGCAGTACTTC
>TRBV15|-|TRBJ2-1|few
CATSREGQRVNEQFF
TGTGCCACCAGCAGAGAAGGGCAGCGTGTGAATGAGCAGTTCTTC
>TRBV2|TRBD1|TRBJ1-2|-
CASREDRVYGYTF
TGTGCCAGCAGGGAGGACAGGGTTTATGGCTACACCTTC
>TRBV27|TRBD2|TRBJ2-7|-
CASGGGPEQYF
TGTGCCAGCGGCGGGGGACCCGAGCAGTACTTC
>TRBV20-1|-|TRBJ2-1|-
CSANLDGAGRQFF
TGCAGTGCTAACCTAGACGGCGCGGGACGGCAGTTCTTC
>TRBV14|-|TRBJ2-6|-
CASSQARSLGTNVLTF
TGTGCCAGCAGCCAAGCCCGGTCTCTGGGGACCAACGTCCTGACTTTC
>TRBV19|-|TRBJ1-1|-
CASSRSSLISEAFF
TGTGCCAGTAGTCGAAGTAGTCTAATTTCTGAAGCTTTCTTT
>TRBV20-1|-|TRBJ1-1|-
CSARDQRRMNTEAFF
TGCAGTGCTAGAGATCAACGACGCATGAACACTGAAGCTTTCTTT
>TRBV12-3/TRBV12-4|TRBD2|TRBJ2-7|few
CASSFASGYSYEQYF
TGTGCCAGCAGTTTTGCTAGCGGGTATTCCTACGAGCAGTACTTC
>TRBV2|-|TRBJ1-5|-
CASSVQGTFQPQHF
TGTGCCAGCAGTGTCCAGGGAACTTTCCAGCCCCAGCATTTT
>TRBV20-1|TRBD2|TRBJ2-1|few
CSARNSLAGGEDEQFF
TGCAGTGCTAGAAATTCACTAGCGGGAGGTGAGGATGAGCAGTTCTTC
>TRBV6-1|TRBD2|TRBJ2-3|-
CASIGLAADTQYF
TGTGCCAGCATCGGACTAGCTGCAGATACGCAGTATTTT
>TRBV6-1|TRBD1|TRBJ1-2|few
CASSPKGTGNGYTF
TGTGCCAGCAGCCCGAAGGGGACAGGGAATGGCTACACCTTC
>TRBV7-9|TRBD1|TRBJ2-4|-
CASSKTGGFKNIQYF
TGTGCCAGCAGCAAGACAGGGGGCTTCAAAAACATTCAGTACTTC
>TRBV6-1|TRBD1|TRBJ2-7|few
CASSDRQGGSYEQYF
TGTGCCAGCAGTGACCGACAGGGTGGCTCCTACGAGCAGTACTTC
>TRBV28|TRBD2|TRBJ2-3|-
CASSVGSGSPDTQYF
TGTGCCAGCAGTGTAGGCAGCGGGAGTCCAGATACGCAGTATTTT
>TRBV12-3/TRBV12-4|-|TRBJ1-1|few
CASSHKPGANTEAFF
TGTGCCAGCAGTCATAAACCGGGAGCGAACACTGAAGCTTTCTTT
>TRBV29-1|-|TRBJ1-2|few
CSVEARGSYGYTF
TGCAGCGTTGAAGCCCGGGGGAGCTATGGCTACACCTTC
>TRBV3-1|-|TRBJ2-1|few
CASSQRGREGGNEQFF
TGTGCCAGCAGCCAAAGGGGACGAGAGGGGGGCAATGAGCAGTTCTTC
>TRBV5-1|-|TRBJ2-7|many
CASSLTSYYEQYF
TGCGCCAGCAGCTTGACAAGTTACTACGAGCAGTACTTC
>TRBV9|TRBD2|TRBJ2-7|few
CASSVAVAGTYEQYF
TGTGCCAGCAGCGTAGCGGTAGCGGGAACCTACGAGCAGTACTTC
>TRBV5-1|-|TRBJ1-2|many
CASSSPFGRTGYGYTF
TGCGCCAGCAGCTCCCCCTTCGGGCGGACTGGCTATGGCTACACCTTC
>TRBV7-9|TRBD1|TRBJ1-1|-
CASSLIGTGGSRTEAFF
TGTGCCAGCAGCTTAATTGGGACAGGGGGCTCGCGCACTGAAGCTTTCTTT
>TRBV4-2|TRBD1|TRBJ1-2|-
CASSQDSRQGARYGYTF
TGTGCCAGCAGCCAAGATTCAAGACAGGGGGCCCGCTATGGCTACACCTTC
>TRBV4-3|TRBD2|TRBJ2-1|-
CASSQDIIGGGENEQFF
TGCGCCAGCAGCCAAGATATTATTGGCGGGGGGGAGAATGAGCAGTTCTTC